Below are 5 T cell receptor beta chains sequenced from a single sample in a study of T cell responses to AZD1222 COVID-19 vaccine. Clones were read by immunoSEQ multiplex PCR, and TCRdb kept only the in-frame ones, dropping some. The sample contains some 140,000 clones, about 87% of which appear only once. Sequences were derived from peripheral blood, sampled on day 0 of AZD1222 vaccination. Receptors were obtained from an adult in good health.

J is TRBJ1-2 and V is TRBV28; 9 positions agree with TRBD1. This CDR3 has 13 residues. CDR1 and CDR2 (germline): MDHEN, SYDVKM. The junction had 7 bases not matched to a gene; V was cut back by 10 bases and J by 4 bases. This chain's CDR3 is CAIPDRGTYGYTF. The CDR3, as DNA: TGTGCCATCCCCGACAGGGGGACCTATGGCTACACCTTC.

CDR3 sequence reads: CASSSLSGGLSTEAFF. CDR3 sequence (DNA): TGTGCCAGCAGTTCCCTTTCTGGGGGACTGAGCACTGAAGCTTTCTTT. The V gene is TRBV27, the J gene TRBJ1-1; weak D call: TRBD1 (5 bases). The CDR3 is 16 residues long. Trimming pared 4 bases from V and 4 bases from J, leaving 19 bases between. Per germline, CDR1 MNHEY and CDR2 SMNVEV (reference sequence).

The CDR3 spells CASSVELAGGLGELFF. The CDR3, as DNA: TGTGCCAGCAGCGTAGAACTAGCGGGGGGTCTCGGGGAGCTGTTTTTT. The V call is TRBV9, the J call TRBJ2-2; 12 positions match TRBD2. V dropped 0 bases and J dropped 7; count of bases not matched to a gene: 4. Per germline, CDR1 SGDLS and CDR2 YYNGEE. This CDR3 region has 16 residues.

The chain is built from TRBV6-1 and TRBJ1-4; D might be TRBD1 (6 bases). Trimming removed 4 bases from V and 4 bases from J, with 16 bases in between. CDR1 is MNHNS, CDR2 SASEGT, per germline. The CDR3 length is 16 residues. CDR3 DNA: TGTGCCAGCAGTGCCTCGGGGGCTATGGGTAATGAAAAACTGTTTTTT. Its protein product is CASSASGAMGNEKLFF.

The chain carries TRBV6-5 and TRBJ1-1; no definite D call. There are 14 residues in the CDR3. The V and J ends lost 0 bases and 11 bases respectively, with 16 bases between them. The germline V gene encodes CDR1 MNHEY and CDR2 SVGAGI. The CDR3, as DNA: TGTGCCAGCAGTTACTCATCGGACGCCTATGGGGCTTTCTTT. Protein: CASSYSSDAYGAFF.